The text below deals with one TCR beta chain. Per the germline V gene, CDR1 is KGHDR and CDR2 is SFDVKD. CDR3 length equals 15 residues. V was clipped by 5 bases and J by 4 bases, with 16 bases between them. The data are from a study of blood T cell repertoires in COVID-19. The wider study: Some COVID-19 samples were acute and others convalescent; all came from the United States, Italy and Spain.

Here immunoSEQ multiplex PCR was the method, and the copy in TCRdb shows in-frame clones only, minus some. The data hold more than 400,000 clones, with about 90% observed a single time. Researchers sorted participants into cohorts using their self-reported clinical history. Cohort 3 donors counted as recovered after two negative PCRs, clearance, or resolved symptoms. This TCR came from a man between 18 and 29 years old who had recovered from COVID-19. This chain links TRBV24-1 with TRBJ1-2, with D possibly TRBD1 on 6 matching bases. Sequenced material: PBMCs or T cells enriched from blood (not recorded which). The CDR3 coding sequence is TGTGCCACCAGTGCGGAGCAGGGGATGAGCTATGGCTACACCTTC. Translation gives CATSAEQGMSYGYTF.